These 17 T cell receptor beta chains originate from one sample sequenced in a study of T cell responses to AZD1222 COVID-19 vaccine. Here immunoSEQ multiplex PCR was the method, and the copy in TCRdb shows in-frame clones only, minus some. The table includes about 57,000 clones, 85% detected once. The sequences come from peripheral blood, collected on day 0 of AZD1222 vaccination. Receptor source: an adult in good health.

In this sample, this clone turned up once. The CDR3 loop reads CASSSRDGSNTGELFF. In nucleotides, the CDR3 is TGTGCCAGCAGCTCGAGGGACGGATCGAACACCGGGGAGCTGTTTTTT. This rearrangement joins TRBV11-2 to TRBJ2-2; D is perhaps TRBD1 or TRBD2 (5 bases each). Per germline, CDR1 SGHAT and CDR2 FQNNGV. V was trimmed by 4 bases and J by 0 bases, leaving 12 bases between them. There are 16 residues in the CDR3.

This clone was found a few times. The chain employs TRBV14 and TRBJ2-2; no firm D call. In germline, CDR1 is SGHDN, CDR2 FVKESK. V lost 4 bases and J lost 3, with 6 bases in between. The CDR3 totals 13 residues. CDR3: CASSLTDTGELFF. The CDR3 coding sequence is TGTGCCAGCAGCCTAACGGACACCGGGGAGCTGTTTTTT.

J is TRBJ2-3 and V is TRBV30; D possibly corresponds to TRBD2 (5 bases). Per germline, CDR1 GTSNPN and CDR2 SVGIG (reference sequence). The CDR3 is 14 amino acids. V was trimmed by 4 bases and J by 1 base, leaving 12 bases between them. DNA for the CDR3: TGTGCCTGGAAAGGAGTGGGAGGCACAGATACGCAGTATTTT. As protein: CAWKGVGGTDTQYF.

The chain has TRBV7-3 and TRBJ2-1; possible D gene TRBD1, 7 bases. Germline V CDR1 and CDR2: SGHTA, FQGTGA. V shed 1 base and J shed 10 bases, with 26 bases lying between them. The CDR3 spans 18 residues. CDR3 DNA sequence: TGTGCCAGCAGCTTAAGTTTTGGGGGGACAGTAAAAGGCATCGAGCAGTTCTTC. As protein: CASSLSFGGTVKGIEQFF.

The chain joins TRBV14 to TRBJ1-2; D is unresolved. The V end was cut by 4 bases, the J end by 4 bases, with 10 bases between. This CDR3 has 13 amino acids. In germline, CDR1 is SGHDN, CDR2 FVKESK. CDR3 residues: CASSPKPAYGYTF. Here the CDR3 DNA reads TGTGCCAGCAGCCCTAAGCCAGCCTATGGCTACACCTTC.

This chain uses TRBV7-9 with TRBJ2-3, with TRBD2 identical over 8 bases. Germline assignment: CDR1 SEHNR and CDR2 FQNEAQ (reference sequence). V shed 3 bases, J shed 4 bases, and the junction held 3 bases outside the gene matches. This CDR3 comprises 14 residues. CDR3 region: CASSFGGASDTQYF. DNA for the CDR3: TGTGCCAGCAGCTTCGGGGGGGCCTCAGATACGCAGTATTTT.

The V call is TRBV2, the J call TRBJ2-5; 11 nucleotides line up with TRBD2. Trimming took 6 bases from V and 7 from J; bases not matched to a gene: 10. Germline CDR1 SNHLY, CDR2 FYNNEI. The CDR3 has 15 residues. The CDR3 is CASRLLAGGGATQYF. The CDR3 DNA sequence: TGTGCCAGCAGGCTTCTAGCGGGGGGCGGAGCGACCCAGTACTTC.

The chain carries TRBV14 and TRBJ1-2; 9 nucleotides align to TRBD1. The CDR3 is 13 residues long. The V gene's germline CDR1 is SGHDN and CDR2 FVKESK. Trimming removed 4 bases from V and 7 bases from J; junction bases left unmatched: 4. This chain's CDR3 is CASSLTGGAGYTF. CDR3 sequence (DNA): TGTGCCAGCAGCCTGACAGGGGGGGCTGGCTACACCTTC.

In its sample, this clone was seen once. V gene TRBV6-5 combines with J gene TRBJ1-1; 8 bases line up with TRBD1. Germline CDR1 is MNHEY and CDR2 is SVGAGI. The ends lost 6 bases at V and 7 bases at J; junction bases unmatched: 4. CDR3 size: 12 residues. This chain's CDR3 is CASRVDRGEAFF. The DNA of the CDR3 is TGTGCCAGCAGAGTAGACAGGGGTGAAGCTTTCTTT.

The J gene is TRBJ2-1, the V gene TRBV5-1; TRBD1 agrees at 8 bases. Germline loops: CDR1 SGHRS, CDR2 YFSETQ. The CDR3 runs to 15 residues. V was pared by 3 bases and J by 4 bases, with 6 bases of the junction left unmatched. CDR3 in amino acids: CASSSTGVGYNEQFF. The CDR3 bases are TGCGCCAGCAGCTCGACAGGGGTGGGTTACAATGAGCAGTTCTTC.

This chain uses TRBV28 with TRBJ1-5; 7 bases map to TRBD1. This CDR3 spans 14 amino acids. The V gene end was trimmed by 6 bases and the J gene end by 4 bases; junction bases not matched to a gene: 6. The germline CDR1 and CDR2 sequences are MDHEN and SYDVKM. The CDR3 nucleotides are TGTGCCAGCAGCCCTTACAGGGGAAATCAGCCCCAGCATTTT. This gives the protein CASSPYRGNQPQHF.

The V gene is TRBV5-1, the J gene TRBJ1-1; D is possibly TRBD1 (6 bases). This CDR3 region has 13 residues. Germline V gene lookup returns CDR1 SGHRS and CDR2 YFSETQ. V gave up 0 bases and J gave up 5 bases, with 8 bases separating them. CDR3 sequence (DNA): TGCGCCAGCAGCTTGGCGGGGGCGACTGAAGCTTTCTTT. Translating it yields CASSLAGATEAFF.

The rearrangement joins TRBV7-2 to TRBJ1-2, with TRBD1 identical over 7 bases. V gave up 1 base and J gave up 13 bases; unmatched junction bases: 9. The length of the CDR3 is 13 residues. Germline values: CDR1 SGHTA, CDR2 FQGNSA. The CDR3: CASSLVAGGQSTF. The CDR3 DNA reads TGTGCCAGCAGCTTAGTGGCAGGGGGTCAGAGCACCTTC.

The chain joins TRBV19 to TRBJ1-6; 8 bases map to TRBD1. Germline V gives CDR1 LNHDA, CDR2 SQIVND (reference sequence). V lost 6 bases, J lost 10 bases, and 2 bases stayed unmatched. This CDR3 is 12 amino acids long. The CDR3 bases are TGTGCCAGTAGCGACAGGGGCTCACCCCTCCACTTT. Protein sequence: CASSDRGSPLHF. Using reference TRBV19 and TRBJ1-6 for the parts outside the CDR3, the full variable domain is DGGITQSPKYLFRKEGQNVTLSCEQNLNHDAMYWYRQDPGQGLRLIYYSQIVNDFQKGDIAEGYSVSREKKESFPLTVTSAQKNPTAFYLCASSDRGSPLHFGNGTRLTVT.

The rearrangement joins TRBV6-8 to TRBJ2-5, with TRBD1 matching over 7 bases. V was pared by 6 bases and J by 5 bases, with 12 bases of the junction left unmatched. Germline loops: CDR1 MNHGY, CDR2 SAAAGT. The CDR3 extends over 15 amino acids. In nucleotides, the CDR3 is TGTGCCAGCAGGGGTGGACAGGAAAGGTTCGAGACCCAGTACTTC. Translated, it gives CASRGGQERFETQYF.

The chain combines TRBV3-1 (or the pseudogene TRBV3-2) with TRBJ1-3, with D hard to call. The germline V and J ends were trimmed by 3 bases and 2 bases, with 14 bases remaining between them. Germline lookup yields CDR1 LGHDT and CDR2 YNNKEL (reference sequence). The CDR3 consists of 16 residues. The CDR3 DNA reads as TGTGCCAGCAGCCAGACCCGGGTCAGGACTGGAAACACCATATATTTT. This codes for CASSQTRVRTGNTIYF.

This clone has just a few counts. The CDR3 DNA is TGTGCCAGCAGCCAAGACAGGGGGGGGCCCCAGCATTTT. Amino acids: CASSQDRGGPQHF. The chain joins TRBV3-1 (or the pseudogene TRBV3-2) to TRBJ1-5; 7 bases agree with TRBD1. Losses at the gene ends were 0 bases for V and 9 bases for J; bases not matched to a gene: 2. CDR3 length: 13 amino acids. In germline, CDR1 is LGHDT, CDR2 YNNKEL (reference sequence).